Included here is one T cell receptor (beta chain) sequence, with context. The sample comes from a study of blood T cell repertoires in COVID-19. This table comes from immunoSEQ multiplex PCR, and its TCRdb copy is limited to in-frame clones, with some not included. Among 200,000 to 250,000 clones, 80% to 90% were seen once, and the ten largest hold 2% to 3%. The sequenced sample consisted of peripheral blood. The receptor comes from a young man with COVID-19, enrolled during active disease.

The CDR3 DNA reads as TGTGCCAGCAGCTTATACGGGGTTGAGGGAGCCAAAAACATTCAGTACTTC. Protein product: CASSLYGVEGAKNIQYF. The chain links TRBV11-2 to TRBJ2-4; D may be TRBD2 (5 bases). Germline V gene data show CDR1 as SGHAT and CDR2 as FQNNGV. The CDR3 has 17 residues. V was pared by 2 bases and J by 0 bases, with 14 bases between.